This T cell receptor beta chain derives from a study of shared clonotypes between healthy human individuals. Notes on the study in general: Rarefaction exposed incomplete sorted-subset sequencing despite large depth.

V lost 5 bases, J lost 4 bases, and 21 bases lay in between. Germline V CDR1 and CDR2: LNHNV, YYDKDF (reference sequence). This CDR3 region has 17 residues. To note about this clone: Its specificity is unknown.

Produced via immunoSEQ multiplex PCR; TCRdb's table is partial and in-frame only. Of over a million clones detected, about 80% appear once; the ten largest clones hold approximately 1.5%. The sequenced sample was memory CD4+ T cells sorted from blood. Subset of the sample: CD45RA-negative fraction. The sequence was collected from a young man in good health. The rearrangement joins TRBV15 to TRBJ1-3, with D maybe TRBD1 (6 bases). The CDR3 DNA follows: TGTGCCACCAGCCCGCGGCCGTCCGGGGGGCGAGGAAACACCATATATTTT. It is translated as CATSPRPSGGRGNTIYF.